The 32 T cell receptor beta chains given below trace back to one sample, sequenced in a study of T-cell reconstitution after alpha-beta-depleted transplantation in children. Preparation of the TCRbeta library involved a method that used unique molecular identifiers. MiXCR was run by TCRdb on the PCR reads, yielding one entry per CDR3 protein. This sample has roughly 200,000 distinct CDR3 sequences, with around 9.9% found just once. The sequences come from PBMCs, collected before TCRalphabeta/CD19-depleted stem cell transplant. The origin of the receptors is a child in the first two years of life with acute myeloid leukemia, due to receive a stem cell transplant.

In this sample, this clonotype turned up many times. The chain carries TRBV6-1 and TRBJ2-5, with D perhaps TRBD2 (6 bases). The length of the CDR3 is 13 residues. V was clipped by 8 bases and J by 1 base, with 11 bases between them. In germline, CDR1 is MNHNS, CDR2 SASEGT. For the CDR3, the DNA is TGTGCCAGCCGGGAGCAGACCCAAGAGACCCAGTACTTC. This sequence encodes CASREQTQETQYF.

This clonotype was recorded at least ten times. The chain carries TRBV5-1 and TRBJ2-1, with 12 bases aligning to TRBD2. After removal of 3 bases from V and 4 bases from J, the junction contained 8 bases not matched to a gene. There are 17 residues in the CDR3. Germline V gene lookup returns CDR1 SGHRS and CDR2 YFSETQ. The chain's CDR3 is CASSYWTSGNLYNEQFF. CDR3 DNA: TGCGCCAGCAGCTACTGGACTAGCGGGAACCTATACAATGAGCAGTTCTTC.

This clonotype was seen at least ten times. This chain links TRBV12-3 or TRBV12-4 with TRBJ1-1; tentatively, D is TRBD1 (5 bases). The CDR3 is 14 amino acids. V was pared by 3 bases and J by 2 bases, with 10 bases between. The CDR3 region is CASSFGAPNTEAFF. For the CDR3, the DNA is TGTGCCAGCAGTTTCGGGGCTCCTAACACTGAAGCTTTCTTT.

This clonotype was found many times. The chain employs TRBV9 and TRBJ2-1; D perhaps matches TRBD1 (5 bases). Trimming removed 6 bases from V and 4 bases from J, with 14 bases in between. Germline V gives CDR1 SGDLS, CDR2 YYNGEE. The CDR3 runs to 14 residues. CDR3 sequence: CASTLGLIYNEQFF. Written as DNA, the CDR3 is TGTGCCAGCACCCTGGGGCTGATTTACAATGAGCAGTTCTTC.

The chain uses TRBV7-9 and TRBJ1-6; 7 bases fit TRBD1. The germline CDR1 and CDR2 sequences are SEHNR and FQNEAQ (reference sequence). Germline trimming cut 5 bases from V and 9 bases from J; bases unmatched to any gene: 10. The length of the CDR3 is 15 residues. CDR3 nucleotide sequence: TGTGCCAGCAGCCCACGTGGACAGGAGACTTCACCCCTCCACTTT. Protein: CASSPRGQETSPLHF.

This clonotype has just a few counts. The V and J genes are TRBV30 and TRBJ2-5, with D maybe TRBD1 (5 bases). The CDR3 is made up of 15 amino acids. The germline V gene encodes CDR1 GTSNPN and CDR2 SVGIG (reference sequence). Trimming took off 0 bases at V and 2 bases at J, with 13 bases between the two ends. The CDR3 DNA reads as TGTGCCTGGAGTGTAGGGGCGACCCTTCAAGAGACCCAGTACTTC. It codes for CAWSVGATLQETQYF.

This clonotype was found many times. The J gene is TRBJ2-3, the V gene TRBV9, with 12 bases that match TRBD1. Germline V gives CDR1 SGDLS, CDR2 YYNGEE. The CDR3 runs 16 residues. J was trimmed by 5 bases and V by 3 bases; bases with no gene match: 7. The CDR3, as DNA: TGTGCCAGCAGCGCCCGGGACAGGGGGCGCGTAGATACGCAGTATTTT. Amino acid sequence: CASSARDRGRVDTQYF.

The J gene is TRBJ2-2, the V gene TRBV18, with a weak D call TRBD2 (5 bases). The ends were cut back, 1 base at V and 4 bases at J, with 22 bases in the middle. CDR3 length: 19 residues. CDR1 is KGHSH and CDR2 is LQKENI in the germline V gene. The CDR3 region has the DNA TGTGCCAGCTCACCACGACTTAGTTCCGGGAATAGTGGCACCGGGGAGCTGTTTTTT. Translating gives CASSPRLSSGNSGTGELFF.

The genes are TRBV10-1 and TRBJ2-7; the D call may be TRBD1 or TRBD2 (5 bases each). Trimming took off 2 bases at V and 4 bases at J, with 12 bases between the two ends. The CDR3 runs 14 residues. The germline V gene encodes CDR1 WNHNN and CDR2 SYGVQD (reference sequence). The CDR3 loop is CASSEGQGPYEQYF. The CDR3 DNA follows: TGCGCCAGCAGTGAGGGCCAGGGACCATACGAGCAGTACTTC.

The table lists this clonotype with many counts. One end of the junction varies from germline; a read error may be responsible. The V call is TRBV20-1, the J call TRBJ1-4, with no clear D. The CDR3 extends over 19 amino acids. Germline loops: CDR1 DFQATT, CDR2 SNEGSKA (reference sequence). CDR3 amino acids: CCARDRPRRSKATNEKLFF. The CDR3 DNA reads as TGCTGTGCTAGAGATCGGCCACGCCGGAGTAAGGCAACTAATGAAAAACTGTTTTTT.

The genes are TRBV20-1 and TRBJ2-7, with D hard to call. This CDR3 has 12 amino acids. V lost 3 bases and J lost 6, with 12 bases in between. Germline CDR1 DFQATT, CDR2 SNEGSKA (reference sequence). The CDR3 nucleotides read TGCAGTGCTAGCCATGTAGGCTCCGAGCAGTACTTC. It yields the protein CSASHVGSEQYF.

This clonotype was seen many times. This chain joins TRBV29-1 and TRBJ2-1; D is unclear. Germline-derived CDR1 and CDR2 are SQVTM and ANQGSEA. This CDR3 has 12 residues. Trimming took 4 bases from V and 5 from J, leaving 9 bases between them. The CDR3 DNA reads TGCAGCGTTGGTCCGACACACAATGAGCAGTTCTTC. It specifies CSVGPTHNEQFF.

This clonotype occurred many times. The V call is TRBV20-1, the J call TRBJ2-2; TRBD1 matches at 7 bases. V lost 3 bases, J lost 4 bases, and 5 bases stayed unmatched. CDR1 and CDR2 (germline): DFQATT, SNEGSKA (reference sequence). This CDR3 region has 14 residues. CDR3 DNA: TGCAGTGCTAGTCCCGACAGGGCCACCGGGGAGCTGTTTTTT. It encodes CSASPDRATGELFF.

This clonotype was picked up many times. The chain links TRBV5-1 to TRBJ2-3; 12 bases are shared with TRBD2. Germline CDR1 is SGHRS and CDR2 is YFSETQ. Trimming removed 4 bases from V and 3 bases from J; junction bases left unmatched: 9. The CDR3 is 17 residues long. This CDR3 is CASSNSGGTSGTDTQYF. CDR3 sequence (DNA): TGCGCCAGCAGCAACTCGGGAGGGACTAGCGGGACAGATACGCAGTATTTT.

This clonotype was found many times. The chain couples TRBV12-3 or TRBV12-4 to TRBJ1-1; D call uncertain. Trimming left V 6 bases short and J 0 bases short, with 20 bases between. The CDR3 contains 17 residues. CDR3 nucleotide sequence: TGTGCCAGCAGACCCCCGGGGAACTCCCTGATGAACACTGAAGCTTTCTTT. This codes for CASRPPGNSLMNTEAFF.

This clonotype was detected a few times. The V call is TRBV4-2, the J call TRBJ2-2; either TRBD1 or TRBD2 may fit D (7 bases each). Trimming cost V 0 bases and J 6 bases, with 20 bases left between them. The CDR3 sequence is 18 residues long. The V gene's germline CDR1 is LGHNA and CDR2 YNFKEQ. CDR3 sequence (DNA): TGTGCCAGCAGCCAAGAGGGTGGGAGGGGGCGCACCCCCGGGGAGCTGTTTTTT. It codes for CASSQEGGRGRTPGELFF.

This clonotype was seen at least ten times. This chain links TRBV29-1 with TRBJ1-1; 7 nucleotides align to TRBD1. The CDR3 spans 13 residues. V shed 6 bases, J shed 0 bases, and the junction held 4 bases outside the gene matches. Germline V lookup: CDR1 SQVTM, CDR2 ANQGSEA. The CDR3 loop reads CSVAGTVNTEAFF. In DNA form, the CDR3 reads TGCAGCGTGGCCGGGACAGTGAACACTGAAGCTTTCTTT.

This clonotype was observed at least ten times. V and J are TRBV18 and TRBJ2-5, with a weak D call TRBD2 (5 bases). The V end lost 3 bases, the J end lost 4 bases, and 21 bases lay between the germline ends. The CDR3 consists of 17 residues. CDR1 is KGHSH, CDR2 LQKENI, per germline. The CDR3: CASSPPRQMRVRETQYF. In DNA, the CDR3 is TGTGCCAGCTCACCCCCGAGGCAGATGAGGGTTCGAGAGACCCAGTACTTC.

A word on this clonotype: A junction end diverges from the germline sequence, so it may reflect a read error. The V call is TRBV11-2, the J call TRBJ2-3; tentatively, D is TRBD2 (6 bases). The CDR3 extends over 18 amino acids. Germline CDR1 SGHAT, CDR2 FQNNGV. The CDR3 DNA reads as TGTGCCAGCAGCTTAGTAGTGGGGACTGCGAGTGGTGTAGATACGCGGTATTTT. Protein sequence: CASSLVVGTASGVDTRYF.

At least ten counts were recorded for this clonotype. The CDR3 bases are TGCGCCAGCAGCTTGGGGGGCGGGGACACTGAAGCTTTCTTT. Its protein product is CASSLGGGDTEAFF. V and J are TRBV5-1 and TRBJ1-1; tentatively, D is TRBD1 (5 bases). The V gene's germline CDR1 is SGHRS and CDR2 YFSETQ. There are 14 residues in the CDR3. V lost 0 bases, J lost 3 bases, and 9 bases lay in between.

This clonotype showed up many times. The chain couples TRBV5-1 to TRBJ2-3, with TRBD1 identical over 9 bases. V shed 4 bases and J 2 bases; nucleotides not matched to a gene: 11. Germline V gene sequence: CDR1 SGHRS, CDR2 YFSETQ. CDR3 size: 17 residues. The CDR3 DNA follows: TGCGCCAGCAGCATACAGGGGGCCCGTTTCACCACAGATACGCAGTATTTT. The encoded protein is CASSIQGARFTTDTQYF.

There are a few counts of this clonotype. V gene TRBV7-6 combines with J gene TRBJ2-1; 13 bases fit TRBD2. Germline lookup yields CDR1 SGHVS and CDR2 FNYEAQ. The CDR3 spans 19 residues. The V segment lost 5 bases and the J segment 3 bases; nucleotides outside the gene matches: 13. CDR3 in amino acids: CASSRTILAGGVNYNEQFF. In DNA form, the CDR3 reads TGTGCCAGCAGCCGAACGATACTAGCGGGAGGGGTTAACTACAATGAGCAGTTCTTC.

This clonotype was detected many times. The V and J genes are TRBV7-8 and TRBJ1-2, with a possible D match to TRBD1 (5 bases). V was pared by 5 bases and J by 8 bases, with 18 bases between. The length of the CDR3 is 14 residues. Germline CDR1 reads SGHVS; CDR2 reads FQNEAQ. The DNA of the CDR3 is TGTGCCAGCAGCAATCTGTGGGGGACGGAGGGCTACACCTTC. It yields the protein CASSNLWGTEGYTF.

This clonotype was picked up many times. The V gene is TRBV5-1, the J gene TRBJ1-1, with D possibly TRBD1 on 5 matching bases. Trimming removed 1 base from V and 6 bases from J, with 7 bases in between. This CDR3 comprises 12 residues. Germline assignment: CDR1 SGHRS and CDR2 YFSETQ. CDR3 amino acids: CASSLLGAEAFF. The CDR3 region has the DNA TGCGCCAGCAGCTTGTTAGGGGCTGAAGCTTTCTTT.

This clonotype was recorded many times. The CDR3 coding sequence is TGTGCCAGCAGCCAATTAACGGATTTCCACAATGAGCAGTTCTTC. Translation: CASSQLTDFHNEQFF. The rearrangement uses TRBV5-5 and TRBJ2-1; D is undetermined. This CDR3 has 15 amino acids. Deletions cut 4 bases from V and 5 bases from J, with 16 bases between. CDR1 is SGHKS, CDR2 YYEKEE, per germline (reference sequence).

This clonotype has ten or more counts. The V gene is TRBV20-1, the J gene TRBJ1-1, with D hard to call. In germline, CDR1 is DFQATT, CDR2 SNEGSKA (reference sequence). V shed 3 bases and J shed 3 bases, with 11 bases lying between them. The CDR3 is 13 amino acids. CDR3: CSASTHSYTEAFF. In nucleotides, the CDR3 is TGCAGTGCTAGTACACACTCCTACACTGAAGCTTTCTTT.

This clonotype was found many times. The rearrangement links TRBV7-7 to TRBJ2-6, with unresolved D. Germline-derived CDR1 and CDR2 are SSHAT and FNYEAQ (reference sequence). Between the trimmed V and J ends, which lost 6 bases and 2 bases, there was a span of 14 bases. CDR3 size: 16 residues. CDR3 nucleotides: TGTGCCAGCAGTGCTGGTTTGGGAACTGGGGCCAACGTCCTGACTTTC. Amino acids: CASSAGLGTGANVLTF.

A word on this clonotype: Given a much more abundant clone one base away, this may be a read error. The V gene is TRBV24-1, the J gene TRBJ1-5; D uncertain. The CDR3 consists of 15 residues. Germline CDR1 and CDR2: KGHDR and SFDVKD. The CDR3 DNA reads TGTGGCACCAGTGACTCCTTACATGTAGGTCAGCCCCAGCATTTT. It codes for CGTSDSLHVGQPQHF.

The chain employs TRBV5-1 and TRBJ2-1; 7 bases line up with TRBD1. The V and J ends lost 4 bases and 2 bases, in that order; junction bases with no gene match: 3. Germline CDR1 is SGHRS and CDR2 is YFSETQ. This CDR3 region has 14 residues. CDR3 sequence (DNA): TGCGCCAGCAGCCTAGACAGGGCCTACAATGAGCAGTTCTTC. Protein sequence: CASSLDRAYNEQFF. Filled out from reference TRBV5-1 and TRBJ2-1, the complete variable domain reads KAGVTQTPRYLIKTRGQQVTLSCSPISGHRSVSWYQQTPGQGLQFLFEYFSETQRNKGNFPGRFSGRQFSNSRSEMNVSTLELGDSALYLCASSLDRAYNEQFFGPGTRLTVL.

There are many counts of this clonotype. The chain is built from TRBV4-1 and TRBJ1-5; 10 positions agree with TRBD1. Germline assignment: CDR1 MGHRA and CDR2 YSYEKL. The CDR3 extends over 17 amino acids. Trimming cost V 2 bases and J 3 bases; bases outside gene matches: 7. This CDR3 reads CASSQYRDRGDNQPQHF. For the CDR3, the DNA is TGCGCCAGCAGCCAATACAGGGACAGGGGAGACAATCAGCCCCAGCATTTT.

At least ten counts were recorded for this clonotype. V is TRBV5-1 and J is TRBJ2-1; TRBD2 matches 8 bases. From germline, CDR1 is SGHRS and CDR2 YFSETQ. CDR3 length: 14 amino acids. V dropped 0 bases and J dropped 13; count of bases not matched to a gene: 9. The CDR3 protein is CASSLGLANMGQFF. DNA of the CDR3: TGCGCCAGCAGCTTGGGACTAGCGAACATGGGTCAGTTCTTC.

This clonotype came up many times. V is TRBV5-1 and J is TRBJ2-2; no reliable D call. CDR1 SGHRS and CDR2 YFSETQ come from the germline V gene. Between the trimmed V and J ends, which lost 0 bases and 0 bases, there was a span of 12 bases. The CDR3 has 17 amino acids. The CDR3 nucleotides read TGCGCCAGCAGCTTGGGTTGGACGGACGCGAACACCGGGGAGCTGTTTTTT. Its protein product is CASSLGWTDANTGELFF.